Presented here are 15 T cell receptor beta chains from one specimen sequenced in a study of identical twins. TCRdb re-called the 5' RACE reads with MiXCR, one entry per CDR3 protein. The table has approximately 890,000 distinct CDR3 sequences, roughly an eighth seen once; the top ten hold about 1.5%. The same data also contributed to another study, on yellow fever vaccine responses in identical twins.

The sequenced sample was PBMCs. The receptors were gathered from a woman younger than 30 in good health.

The table lists this clonotype with a few counts. V and J are TRBV28 and TRBJ2-3; perhaps D is TRBD1 or TRBD2 (5 bases each). CDR3 length equals 17 residues. Trimming took off 3 bases at V and 4 bases at J, with 20 bases between the two ends. Germline loops: CDR1 MDHEN, CDR2 SYDVKM. The CDR3 sequence is CASSLSAPGPRSDTQYF. The CDR3 bases are TGTGCCAGCAGTTTGAGCGCACCGGGGCCAAGGTCAGATACGCAGTATTTT.

This clonotype was seen ten or more times. This chain joins TRBV2 and TRBJ2-2; 12 bases map to TRBD2. J lost 4 bases, V lost 6 bases, and 3 bases had no gene match. From germline, CDR1 is SNHLY and CDR2 FYNNEI. The CDR3 has 15 residues. In DNA form, the CDR3 reads TGTGCCAGCAGCGCTAGCGGGAGGGCCACCGGGGAGCTGTTTTTT. Translation gives CASSASGRATGELFF.

A few counts support this clonotype. The gene calls are TRBV4-1 and TRBJ2-7; a possible D gene is TRBD1 (5 bases). This CDR3 spans 14 amino acids. Germline-derived CDR1 and CDR2 are MGHRA and YSYEKL. V lost 4 bases, J lost 4 bases, and 14 bases lay in between. The CDR3 reads CASSPPVTGYEQYF. CDR3 sequence (DNA): TGCGCCAGCAGCCCCCCCGTCACAGGTTACGAGCAGTACTTC.

In its sample, this clonotype was seen a few times. The V gene is TRBV6-1, the J gene TRBJ1-1; tentative D call: TRBD1 (5 bases). The germline V and J ends were trimmed by 6 bases and 11 bases, with 22 bases remaining between them. Germline V gene lookup returns CDR1 MNHNS and CDR2 SASEGT. This CDR3 comprises 14 residues. The DNA of the CDR3 is TGTGCCAGCAGCTCCACCTCGGGGGGAGATCCGGCTTTCTTT. Protein product: CASSSTSGGDPAFF.

In its sample, this clonotype was seen a few times. The chain couples TRBV12-3 or TRBV12-4 to TRBJ2-2; D remains ambiguous. V gave up 7 bases and J gave up 8 bases, with 8 bases separating them. The CDR3 covers 11 residues. CDR3 protein: CASTQVGELFF. DNA of the CDR3: TGTGCCAGCACCCAAGTTGGGGAGCTGTTTTTT.

The chain joins TRBV5-5 to TRBJ2-3; a weak D match, TRBD1 (6 bases). V was clipped by 4 bases and J by 8 bases, with 20 bases between them. The CDR3 sequence is 15 residues long. CDR1 is SGHKS and CDR2 is YYEKEE in the germline V gene (reference sequence). The CDR3 spells CASSLLGYQGGTQYF. The DNA for the CDR3 is TGTGCCAGCAGCCTTCTTGGCTACCAAGGGGGTACGCAGTATTTT.

The V gene is TRBV6-1, the J gene TRBJ2-7, with TRBD1 identical over 9 bases. CDR3 length: 13 residues. V was clipped by 10 bases and J by 3 bases; unmatched bases: 7. CDR1 is MNHNS, CDR2 SASEGT, per germline. The CDR3 spells CATTTGGNYEQYF. CDR3 DNA sequence: TGTGCCACCACGACAGGGGGAAACTACGAGCAGTACTTC.

Only a few counts were recorded for this clonotype. The chain joins TRBV12-3 or TRBV12-4 to TRBJ2-2, with a weak D call TRBD2 (7 bases). CDR3 length equals 14 residues. The V and J ends lost 7 bases and 4 bases respectively, with 13 bases between them. CDR3 nucleotides: TGTGCCAGCATTACGGGGGGCGCCACCGGGGAGCTGTTTTTT. It codes for CASITGGATGELFF.

This clonotype was found a few times. This sequence joins TRBV25-1 and TRBJ1-1; unclear D gene. This CDR3 is 15 amino acids long. With 9 bases removed from V and 0 bases from J, the gap between germline ends came to 17 bases. Germline CDR1 and CDR2: MGHDK and SYGVNS. The CDR3 region has the DNA TGTGCCAGTACTTCAAGGGCCCCTATGAACACTGAAGCTTTCTTT. Its protein product is CASTSRAPMNTEAFF.

This clonotype was counted a few times. V gene TRBV24-1 combines with J gene TRBJ2-2; TRBD1 matches at 7 bases. V lost 3 bases and J lost 4; bases outside the gene matches: 7. The CDR3 loop spans 16 amino acids. Germline CDR1 and CDR2: KGHDR and SFDVKD. CDR3 in DNA: TGTGCCACCAGTGATATCTGGCCAGGGGGCACCGGGGAGCTGTTTTTT. This sequence encodes CATSDIWPGGTGELFF.

The rearrangement links TRBV6-1 to TRBJ1-6; a possible D gene is TRBD1 (6 bases). The CDR3 length is 15 residues. From germline, CDR1 is MNHNS and CDR2 SASEGT. V was cut by 5 bases and J by 2 bases, with 10 bases left in between. This chain's CDR3 is CASSRQEPYNSPLHF. CDR3 coding DNA: TGTGCCAGCAGTCGACAGGAGCCCTATAATTCACCCCTCCACTTT.

The chain uses TRBV2 and TRBJ2-5; TRBD2 matches at 8 bases. Germline V CDR1 and CDR2: SNHLY, FYNNEI. Trimming took 4 bases from V and 1 from J; bases not matched to a gene: 5. This CDR3 is 15 amino acids long. CDR3 in DNA: TGTGCCAGCAGTGCCGGACTAGCCTTCCAAGAGACCCAGTACTTC. It codes for CASSAGLAFQETQYF.

V gene TRBV18 combines with J gene TRBJ2-7; D may be TRBD2 (6 bases). Germline CDR1 reads KGHSH; CDR2 reads LQKENI. Deletions cut 0 bases from V and 8 bases from J, with 14 bases between. There are 14 residues in the CDR3. The CDR3 is CASSPPSPAGQQYF. CDR3 coding DNA: TGTGCCAGCTCACCACCTTCACCCGCGGGACAGCAGTACTTC.

This clonotype was seen a handful of times. This sequence joins TRBV15 and TRBJ2-7, with TRBD2 matching over 9 bases. Unmatched junction bases numbered 4, after V lost 3 bases and J lost 4 bases. The CDR3 runs to 14 residues. Germline CDR1 reads LNHNV; CDR2 reads YYDKDF (reference sequence). The CDR3 reads CATSRRGLAYEQYF. CDR3 in DNA: TGTGCCACCAGCAGGAGGGGACTAGCATACGAGCAGTACTTC.

V gene TRBV28 combines with J gene TRBJ2-5, with D unresolved. Deletions cut 5 bases from V and 5 bases from J, with 21 bases between. CDR3 length: 16 amino acids. The germline V gene has CDR1 MDHEN and CDR2 SYDVKM. The CDR3 protein is CASSLPSTWTSETQYF. The DNA of the CDR3 is TGTGCCAGCAGTCTCCCTTCGACTTGGACGAGTGAGACCCAGTACTTC.